Listed here are 8 T cell receptor beta chains from one sample, sequenced in a study of early T cells in non-severe SARS-CoV-2 infection (dated by TCRdb to about 2021). The library came from 5' RACE. Sequencing relied on a NextSeq 500. In TCRdb, the public reads were trimmed at Q25 with fastp and aligned with MiXCR, with productive beta chains retained. Identical CDR3 protein sequences are pooled into one entry, listed with their most common genes and DNA. The sample has some 96,000 distinct CDR3 sequences on record, about 15% of them singletons. 5.5% of the sample is taken by the ten largest. Input material: whole blood. The receptors here all came from an adult who was a healthcare worker with PCR-confirmed SARS-CoV-2 infection or an uninfected control (not recorded which).

The V and J genes are TRBV7-9 and TRBJ1-1; no clear D. V was pared by 5 bases and J by 12 bases, with 13 bases between. This CDR3 has 11 residues. CDR1 and CDR2 (germline): SEHNR, FQNEAQ (reference sequence). CDR3 protein: CASSLWEEPFF. The DNA of the CDR3 is TGTGCCAGCAGCCTTTGGGAAGAACCTTTCTTT.

This clonotype was counted a few times. This sequence joins TRBV6-2 or TRBV6-3 and TRBJ2-7; 8 nucleotides match TRBD1. There are 12 residues in the CDR3. V was clipped by 8 bases and J by 5 bases; unmatched bases: 5. The germline gives CDR1 MNHEY, CDR2 SVGEGT. CDR3 sequence: CASSQGANEQYF. As DNA, the CDR3 is TGTGCCAGCTCCCAGGGGGCCAACGAGCAGTACTTC.

A few counts support this clonotype. The gene calls are TRBV18 and TRBJ1-2, with no clear D. CDR3 length equals 17 residues. With 0 bases removed from V and 9 bases from J, the gap between germline ends came to 23 bases. The V gene's germline CDR1 is KGHSH and CDR2 LQKENI. The DNA of the CDR3 is TGTGCCAGCTCACCACCGTTCCGATTCGGGCAGTTGAGAAGCTACACCTTC. Its protein product is CASSPPFRFGQLRSYTF. Combining the CDR3 with reference TRBV18 and TRBJ1-2 gives the whole variable domain NAGVMQNPRHLVRRRGQEARLRCSPMKGHSHVYWYRQLPEEGLKFMVYLQKENIIDESGMPKERFSAEFPKEGPSILRIQQVVRGDSAAYFCASSPPFRFGQLRSYTFGSGTRLTVV.

The V call is TRBV12-3 or TRBV12-4, the J call TRBJ2-6; D unresolved. The V gene lost 4 bases and the J gene lost 0 bases, with 7 bases spanning the gap. This CDR3 contains 15 residues. CDR3 loop: CASSWRTSGANVLTF. For the CDR3, the DNA is TGTGCCAGCAGTTGGCGTACCTCTGGGGCCAACGTCCTGACTTTC.

There are a few counts of this clonotype. V and J are TRBV5-1 and TRBJ1-4, with 8 bases matching TRBD1. With V trimmed by 4 bases and J by 4 bases, 3 bases remained unmatched. Germline V lookup: CDR1 SGHRS, CDR2 YFSETQ. The CDR3 runs 14 residues. The chain's CDR3 is CASSRQGLNEKLFF. CDR3 nucleotides: TGCGCCAGCAGCAGACAGGGGCTTAATGAAAAACTGTTTTTT.

This clonotype was seen repeatedly, ten times or more. The chain employs TRBV7-9 and TRBJ2-3; no clear D gene. The germline V gene has CDR1 SEHNR and CDR2 FQNEAQ (reference sequence). Trimming took 4 bases from V and 0 from J, leaving 14 bases between them. The CDR3 extends over 16 amino acids. CDR3: CASSSFLTRSTDTQYF. The CDR3 nucleotides read TGTGCCAGCAGCTCTTTCCTGACGAGAAGCACAGATACGCAGTATTTT.

In this sample, this clonotype turned up a few times. The chain has TRBV7-9 and TRBJ1-5; D possibly corresponds to TRBD1 (5 bases). This CDR3 is built from 14 residues. In germline, CDR1 is SEHNR, CDR2 FQNEAQ (reference sequence). Trimming pared 5 bases from V and 7 bases from J, leaving 15 bases between. The CDR3 region is CASSTGGLGQPQHF. In DNA form, the CDR3 reads TGTGCCAGCAGCACGGGGGGTTTGGGACAGCCCCAGCATTTT. Complete variable domain (other parts from reference TRBV7-9 and TRBJ1-5): DTGVSQNPRHKITKRGQNVTFRCDPISEHNRLYWYRQTLGQGPEFLTYFQNEAQLEKSRLLSDRFSAERPKGSFSTLEIQRTEQGDSAMYLCASSTGGLGQPQHFGDGTRLSIL.

This clonotype was detected ten times or more. V usage is TRBV12-3 or TRBV12-4 and J usage is TRBJ1-5; 10 nucleotides align to TRBD1. The trim removed 4 bases at V and 2 bases at J, leaving 11 bases unmatched. The CDR3 contains 18 residues. Here the CDR3 reads CASSYPPSGTGGNQPQHF. Written as DNA, the CDR3 is TGTGCCAGCAGTTACCCCCCCTCCGGGACAGGGGGCAATCAGCCCCAGCATTTT.